This TCR beta chain originates from a study of cytomegalovirus exposure and HLA in healthy donors. As for the study in general: Out of fewer than 500 genotyped donors, about 80% belonged to the Caucasian-associated ancestry cluster.

In the PCR, 60 Vbeta and 13 Jbeta primers were used. In the original processing: Later analysis identified 88 million or so unique TCR beta chains, about 10 million shared. This table comes from immunoSEQ multiplex PCR, and its TCRdb copy is limited to in-frame clones, with some not included. The D gene and trimming were derived from the DNA, and the V and J assignments and clone size from that table. The sample includes 75,000 to 90,000 clones, about 78% of them seen just once. For this clone: The antigen remains undetermined.

General study points: Within the data, a cluster of highly shared sequence variants was likely a sequencing artifact. An analysis was carried out at a later point. It showed that HLA-associated TCR beta chains were more clonally expanded than equally common non-associated chains.

V dropped 11 bases and J dropped 5 bases, with 12 bases sitting between them. Germline values: CDR1 SNHLY, CDR2 FYNNEI. The CDR3 consists of 11 residues. This sequence joins TRBV2 and TRBJ2-5, with D possibly TRBD2 on 5 matching bases. Material: PBMCs. The source is a male donor in good health and CMV-seropositive. CDR3 bases: TGTGCCGTCACTAGGGTGGAGACCCAGTACTTC. Translation: CAVTRVETQYF.